This T cell receptor beta chain was sequenced in a study of cytomegalovirus exposure and HLA in healthy donors. Study-wide background: When 350 to 400 donors were genotyped, around 77% of them were found to fall in the Caucasian-associated ancestry cluster.

A multiplex PCR was run with 60 Vbeta primers and 13 Jbeta primers. Clones were sequenced by immunoSEQ multiplex PCR, and TCRdb holds only the in-frame ones, with some missing. The sample includes 60,000 to 75,000 clones, 72% of them seen just once. CDR3 length equals 12 residues. Trimming removed 3 bases at V and 6 bases at J, with 8 bases between. The germline CDR1 and CDR2 sequences are SNHLY and FYNNEI. In this sample, this clone turned up once. This receptor was identified in a woman aged 40 to 50 in good health and CMV-seropositive. The J gene is TRBJ1-2, the V gene TRBV2, with no clear D. The specimen was PBMCs. The CDR3: CASSDYYDGYTF. CDR3 DNA: TGTGCCAGCAGTGACTATTACGATGGCTACACCTTC.